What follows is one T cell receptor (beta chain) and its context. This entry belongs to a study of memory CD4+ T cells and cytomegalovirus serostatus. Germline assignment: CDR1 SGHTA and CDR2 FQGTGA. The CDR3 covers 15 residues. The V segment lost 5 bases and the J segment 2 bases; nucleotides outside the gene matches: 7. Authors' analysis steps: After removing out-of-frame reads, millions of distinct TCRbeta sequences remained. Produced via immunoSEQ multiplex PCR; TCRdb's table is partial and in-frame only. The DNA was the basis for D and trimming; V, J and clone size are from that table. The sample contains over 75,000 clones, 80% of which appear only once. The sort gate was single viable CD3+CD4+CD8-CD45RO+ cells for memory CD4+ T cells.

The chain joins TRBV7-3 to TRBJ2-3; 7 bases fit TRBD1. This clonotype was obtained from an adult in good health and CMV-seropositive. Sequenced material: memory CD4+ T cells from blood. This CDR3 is CASSPRGQATDTQYF. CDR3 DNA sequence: TGTGCCAGCAGCCCGAGGGGGCAGGCCACAGATACGCAGTATTTT.